This T cell receptor beta chain was recorded in a study of T cell responses to AZD1222 COVID-19 vaccine. Method: immunoSEQ multiplex PCR; TCRdb's copy keeps in-frame clones and lacks some. The data hold over 100,000 clones, with around 90% observed a single time. The CDR3 has 15 amino acids. Germline CDR1 reads LGHDT; CDR2 reads YNNKEL (reference sequence). V lost 5 bases and J 4 bases, leaving 15 bases between the germline ends. Study findings and constraints: Just a handful of people given AZD1222 tested seropositive at baseline. Variant regions that are unmutated are reportedly the target of nearly half of spike-specific TCRs. All repertoire sampling was performed exclusively after the peak T cell response. The breadth and depth of Spike-specific TCRs increased once two AZD1222 doses had been given.

The count of this clone is one. Its antigen is not identified. The specimen was peripheral blood, collected on day 0 of AZD1222 vaccination. The sequence was collected from an adult in good health. The J gene is TRBJ1-5, the V gene TRBV3-1 (or the pseudogene TRBV3-2), with D perhaps TRBD1 (5 bases). The CDR3 coding sequence is TGTGCCAGCAGCGGGGGGGTGTGGGAGAATCAGCCCCAGCATTTT. Translated: CASSGGVWENQPQHF.